A single T cell receptor beta chain is shown here with its context. Its recognized antigen is unknown. One base away there is no much larger clone; base qualities are not given. TCR libraries were generated with the immunoSEQ multiplex PCR assay, using TCR-beta and/or TCR-alpha/delta assays for each sample. The Illumina high-throughput platform was used to sequence the amplified TCR libraries. The original pipeline was this. Clustering and dimensionality reduction relied on pairwise TCRdist distances among GMM-specific receptors from T cells that were either sorted ex vivo or expanded in vitro. Each clinical repertoire was scored by mean NN-distance, the average TCRdist to the nearest 10% of tetramer-positive reference sequences. GEM TCR motif frequency was calculated as the fraction of unique TCRs that matched known GEM sequences by V/J usage and CDR3 length. Linear discriminant analysis with leave-one-out cross-validation, implemented in scikit-learn, was used to classify active tuberculosis. Drawn from immuneACCESS, this table holds only the in-frame rearrangements with V and J called that TCRdb kept. Clones are partly lost; checked studies trace under half to an unresolved V gene and leave the rest unexplained. The DNA was the basis for D and trimming; V, J and clone size are from that table. Here the sample has some 41,000 clones; roughly 94% occur a single time. The ten top clones hold under 2% of the sample.

The data derive from a study of T cells in tuberculosis (dated by TCRdb to 2016 to 2019). Regarding the research as a whole: To characterize T cells specific for the mycobacterial lipid antigen glucose monomycolate (GMM), the study used CD1B tetramers together with high-throughput TCR immunosequencing. A South African clinical cohort compared IGRA-negative adolescents, IGRA-positive adolescents with latent tuberculosis and adults with active tuberculosis, under 13 per group.

At study entry, a tuberculin skin test and the QuantiFERON-TB GOLD In-Tube IGRA were used to screen adolescents for latent tuberculosis infection. Immunosequencing was performed on unsorted cryopreserved PBMC, with approximately 110,000 T cells per clinical donor covered on average. Eleven high schools in the Worcester region of the Western Cape, South Africa, served as enrollment sites for adolescents aged 12 to 18 years. Ten or so M. tuberculosis-infected and around ten uninfected adolescents were selected with matching for age and sex. For the adolescents, PBMC were isolated by density centrifugation from freshly drawn heparinized blood and then cryopreserved. Overall results and qualifications from the work: Compared with IGRA-negative controls, TCR-alpha repertoires from active tuberculosis had smaller mean NN-distances to GMM-specific TCRs, which suggests that these TCRs underwent clonal expansion. An accuracy of approximately 87% (AUROC approximately 0.93) was reached by a classifier using the diverse GMM-specific repertoire, compared with around 68% accuracy when GEM motif frequencies were used. Smaller NN-distances were partly driven by shorter CDR3-alpha lengths in active tuberculosis patients, and statistical significance was not reached for the TCR-beta difference. Clinical samples were selected based on which cryopreserved specimens were available, and the active tuberculosis cases were adults whereas the controls were adolescents.

Germline trimming amounts to 7 bases on V and 2 bases on J, with 8 as the count of junction bases outside the gene matches. CDR1 and CDR2 are read off the germline V gene as MDHEN and SYDVKM. Including cysteine and phenylalanine, the CDR3 has 16 amino acids. The entry retains the CDR3 DNA only, 48 bases that are in frame from base 1. The sequenced sample consisted of PBMCs. The receptor comes from a donor aged 10-35 years with latent tuberculosis or without tuberculosis infection. Some clones in this sample may be carry-over from other donors' samples. The sequence joins TRBV28 to TRBJ1-5, with 10 bases aligning to TRBD1. The nucleotide sequence is TGTGCCAGCAACCCGACAGGGGGCAGGGGCAATCAGCCCCAGCATTTT. Translated, it gives CASNPTGGRGNQPQHF.